This paragraph covers one TCR beta chain sequence. Its antigen is not known. This specimen belongs to a study of PD-1 blockade in classical Hodgkin lymphoma. Overall study results and limits: Reasons behind the repertoire differences stay unclear, perhaps disease activity or earlier therapy. TCR diversity at baseline was reported to be reduced in newly diagnosed patients relative to healthy donors.

TCRdb keeps only in-frame clones here, not all; method: immunoSEQ multiplex PCR. The sample gives roughly 21,000 clones, approximately 90% of which show up once; 6.8% is in the top ten. The CDR3 sequence is 17 residues long. CDR1 is LGHNA and CDR2 is YSLEER in the germline V gene. Trimming took off 3 bases at V and 0 bases at J, with 15 bases between the two ends. The time point denotes: newly diagnosed, previously untreated cHL patient sample. The CD8+ T cells came from thawed PBMCs through magnetic negative selection. This chain joins TRBV4-3 and TRBJ1-5; D is possibly TRBD1 (5 bases). Sequenced material: CD8+ T cells from blood. The TCR comes from a human donor with classical Hodgkin lymphoma. The CDR3 nucleotides read TGCGCCAGCAGCCAGGGACCGGGAGGACCTAGCAATCAGCCCCAGCATTTT. The encoded protein is CASSQGPGGPSNQPQHF.